The clone carrying this T cell receptor beta chain has a handful of counts. From the RT-PCR reads, TCRdb called clonotypes with MiXCR, one entry per CDR3 protein. This sample has approximately 500,000 distinct CDR3 sequences; 20% to 25% occur once, and the top ten carry approximately 3%. These data originate in a study of response to subunit inactivated influenza vaccine. These data were also reused for a study on T cells expressing NK-cell markers. That study adds: The authors generated TCR beta cDNA through 5'RACE template switching with UMIs. With an anti-gamma-delta TCR antibody, sorting in several experiments was kept to alpha-beta TCR T cells. In a handful of donors, dominant clonotypes made up about 28.3-65% of CD3+CD56-NKG2C+ cells. Clones of NKG2C+ T cells that had expanded were of unclear HCMV specificity.

Sequencing used CD4+ T cells sorted from PBMCs, obtained approximately 12 days after vaccination. This clonotype originated in a man in his fifties who received an inactivated influenza vaccine.

The CDR3 sequence is CASSVGTHGSYNEQFF. CDR3 bases: TGTGCCAGCAGCGTAGGGACACACGGCTCCTACAATGAGCAGTTCTTC. This chain links TRBV9 with TRBJ2-1; D might be TRBD1 (5 bases). Germline V gene lookup returns CDR1 SGDLS and CDR2 YYNGEE. The CDR3 consists of 16 residues. Trimming stripped 0 bases from V and 0 bases from J, with 10 bases between.